This TCR beta chain was found in a study of blood T cell repertoires in COVID-19. The sample holds one count of this clone. The CDR3 loop spans 13 amino acids. Germline values: CDR1 SGDLS, CDR2 YYNGEE. The J segment lost 6 bases and the V segment lost 5 bases, leaving 6 bases of the junction unmatched. In the study's own analysis: Reference gene primer amplification yielded estimated nucleated cell counts. Some clones are missing from TCRdb's copy, which holds only in-frame ones; the method was immunoSEQ multiplex PCR. The D gene and trimming were derived from the DNA, and the V and J assignments and clone size from that table. The top ten clones hold about 1.2% of a sample with about 170,000 clones, approximately 85% of them seen once.

V is TRBV9 and J is TRBJ2-3; 7 bases are shared with TRBD1. This clonotype was sampled from a man aged 55 to 70 who had recovered from COVID-19. Sequencing was performed on peripheral blood. CDR3 protein: CASRKTGTDTQYF. The CDR3 DNA sequence: TGTGCCAGCAGAAAGACAGGGACCGATACGCAGTATTTT.